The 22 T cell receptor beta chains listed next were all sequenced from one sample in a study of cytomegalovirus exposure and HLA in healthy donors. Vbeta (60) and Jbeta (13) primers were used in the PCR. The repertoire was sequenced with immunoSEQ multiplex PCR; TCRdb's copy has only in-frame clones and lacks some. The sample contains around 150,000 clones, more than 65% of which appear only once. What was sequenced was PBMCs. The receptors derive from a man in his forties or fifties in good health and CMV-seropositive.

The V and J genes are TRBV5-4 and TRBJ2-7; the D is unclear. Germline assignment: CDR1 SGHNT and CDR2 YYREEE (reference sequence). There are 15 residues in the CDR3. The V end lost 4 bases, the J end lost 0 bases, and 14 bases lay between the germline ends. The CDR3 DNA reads TGTGCCAGCAGCCGGAGAAACGTAAGCTCCTACGAGCAGTACTTC. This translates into CASSRRNVSSYEQYF.

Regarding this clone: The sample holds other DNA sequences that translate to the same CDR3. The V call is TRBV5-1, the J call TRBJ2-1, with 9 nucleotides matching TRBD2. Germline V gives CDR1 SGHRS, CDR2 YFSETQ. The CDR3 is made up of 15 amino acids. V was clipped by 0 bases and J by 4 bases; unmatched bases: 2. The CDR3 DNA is TGCGCCAGCAGCTTGGGGCTAGCGGGGTACAATGAGCAGTTCTTC. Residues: CASSLGLAGYNEQFF.

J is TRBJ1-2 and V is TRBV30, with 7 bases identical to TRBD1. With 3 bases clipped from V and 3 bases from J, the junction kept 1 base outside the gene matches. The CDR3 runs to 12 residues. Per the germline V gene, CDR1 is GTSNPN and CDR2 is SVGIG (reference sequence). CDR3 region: CAWRGGDYGYTF. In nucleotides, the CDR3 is TGTGCCTGGAGAGGGGGCGACTATGGCTACACCTTC.

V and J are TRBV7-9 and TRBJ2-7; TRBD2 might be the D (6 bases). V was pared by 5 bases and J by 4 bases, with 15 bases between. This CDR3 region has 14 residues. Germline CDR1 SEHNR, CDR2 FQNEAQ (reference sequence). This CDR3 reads CASSPWRASYEQYF. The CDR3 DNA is TGTGCCAGCAGCCCCTGGAGGGCGTCGTACGAGCAGTACTTC.

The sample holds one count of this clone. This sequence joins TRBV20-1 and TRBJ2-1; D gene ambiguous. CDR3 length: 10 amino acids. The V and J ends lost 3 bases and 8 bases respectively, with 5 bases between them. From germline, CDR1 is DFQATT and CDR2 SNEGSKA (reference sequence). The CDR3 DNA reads TGCAGTGCTAGCCAGTATGAGCAGTTCTTC. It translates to CSASQYEQFF.

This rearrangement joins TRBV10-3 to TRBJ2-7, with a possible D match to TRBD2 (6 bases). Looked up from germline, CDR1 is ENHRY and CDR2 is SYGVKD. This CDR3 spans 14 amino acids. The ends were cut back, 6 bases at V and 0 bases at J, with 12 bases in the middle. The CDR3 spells CAISLGGSSYEQYF. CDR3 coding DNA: TGTGCCATCAGCCTCGGGGGATCCTCCTACGAGCAGTACTTC.

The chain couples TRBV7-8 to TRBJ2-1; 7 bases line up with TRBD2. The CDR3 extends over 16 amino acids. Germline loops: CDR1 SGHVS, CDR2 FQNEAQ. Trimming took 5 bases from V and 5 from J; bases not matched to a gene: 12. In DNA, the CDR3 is TGTGCCAGCAGCCGCCCCTTTCAGGGAGGGCACAATGAGCAGTTCTTC. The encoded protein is CASSRPFQGGHNEQFF. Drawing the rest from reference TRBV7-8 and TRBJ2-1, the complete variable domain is GAGVSQSPRYKVAKRGQDVALRCDPISGHVSLFWYQQALGQGPEFLTYFQNEAQLDKSGLPSDRFFAERPEGSVSTLKIQRTQQEDSAVYLCASSRPFQGGHNEQFFGPGTRLTVL.

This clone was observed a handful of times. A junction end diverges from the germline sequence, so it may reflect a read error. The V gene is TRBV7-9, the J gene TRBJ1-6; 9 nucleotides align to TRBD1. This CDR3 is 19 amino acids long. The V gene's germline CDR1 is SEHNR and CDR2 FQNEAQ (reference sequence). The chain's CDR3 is CSSSPLRQPGQGYNSPLHF. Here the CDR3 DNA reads TGTTCCAGCAGCCCCTTACGTCAACCGGGACAGGGCTATAATTCACCCCTCCACTTT.

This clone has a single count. CDR3 DNA sequence: TGTGCCAGCCGATCGGCAGGGCCCCAGCATTTT. Translation: CASRSAGPQHF. The genes are TRBV28 and TRBJ1-5; no definite D call. The germline V gene has CDR1 MDHEN and CDR2 SYDVKM. Trimming took off 8 bases at V and 9 bases at J, with 11 bases between the two ends. There are 11 residues in the CDR3.

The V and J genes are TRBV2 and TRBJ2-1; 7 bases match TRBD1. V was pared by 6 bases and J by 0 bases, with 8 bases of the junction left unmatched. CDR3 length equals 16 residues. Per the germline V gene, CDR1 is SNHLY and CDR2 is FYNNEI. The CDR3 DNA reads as TGTGCCAGCAGCGAGGGGGCCGGGCCCTCCTACAATGAGCAGTTCTTC. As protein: CASSEGAGPSYNEQFF. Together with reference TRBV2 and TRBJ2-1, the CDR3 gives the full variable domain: EPEVTQTPSHQVTQMGQEVILRCVPISNHLYFYWYRQILGQKVEFLVSFYNNEISEKSEIFDDQFSVERPDGSNFTLKIRSTKLEDSAMYFCASSEGAGPSYNEQFFGPGTRLTVL.

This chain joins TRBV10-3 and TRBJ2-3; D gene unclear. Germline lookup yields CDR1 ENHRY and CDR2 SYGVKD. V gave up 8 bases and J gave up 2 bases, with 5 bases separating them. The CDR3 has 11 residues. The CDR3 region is CAIASTDTQYF. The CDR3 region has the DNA TGTGCCATCGCGTCCACAGATACGCAGTATTTT.

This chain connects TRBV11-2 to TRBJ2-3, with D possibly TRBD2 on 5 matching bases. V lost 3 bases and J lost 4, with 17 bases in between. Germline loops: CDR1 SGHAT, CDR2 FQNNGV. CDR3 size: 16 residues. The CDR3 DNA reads TGTGCCAGCAGCTTTAGAGGGAGCGGTCGGGCAGATACGCAGTATTTT. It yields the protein CASSFRGSGRADTQYF.

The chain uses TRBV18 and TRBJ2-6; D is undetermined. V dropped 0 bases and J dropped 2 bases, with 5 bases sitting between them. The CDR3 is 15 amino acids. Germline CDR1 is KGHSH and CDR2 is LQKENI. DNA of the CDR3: TGTGCCAGCTCACCACCCGTAGCTGGGGCCAACGTCCTGACTTTC. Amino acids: CASSPPVAGANVLTF. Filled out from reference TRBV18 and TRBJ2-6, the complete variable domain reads NAGVMQNPRHLVRRRGQEARLRCSPMKGHSHVYWYRQLPEEGLKFMVYLQKENIIDESGMPKERFSAEFPKEGPSILRIQQVVRGDSAAYFCASSPPVAGANVLTFGAGSRLTVL.

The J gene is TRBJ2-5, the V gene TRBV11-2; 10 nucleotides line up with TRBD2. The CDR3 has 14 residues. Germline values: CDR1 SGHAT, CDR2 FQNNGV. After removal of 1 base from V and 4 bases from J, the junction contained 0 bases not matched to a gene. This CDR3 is CASSLGLAGETQYF. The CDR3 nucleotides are TGTGCCAGCAGCTTAGGACTAGCGGGAGAGACCCAGTACTTC.

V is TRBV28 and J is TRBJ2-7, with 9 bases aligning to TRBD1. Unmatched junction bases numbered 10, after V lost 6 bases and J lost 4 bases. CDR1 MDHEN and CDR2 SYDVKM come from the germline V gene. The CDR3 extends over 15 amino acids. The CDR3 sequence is CASSGPGTGLYEQYF. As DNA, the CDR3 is TGTGCCAGCAGCGGACCCGGGACAGGGCTGTACGAGCAGTACTTC.

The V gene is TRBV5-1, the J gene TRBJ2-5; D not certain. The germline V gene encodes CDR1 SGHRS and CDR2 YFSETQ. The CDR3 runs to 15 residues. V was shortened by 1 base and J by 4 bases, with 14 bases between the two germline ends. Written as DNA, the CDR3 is TGCGCCAGCAGCTTGTACGGCGGAGTGGCAGAGACCCAGTACTTC. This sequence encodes CASSLYGGVAETQYF.

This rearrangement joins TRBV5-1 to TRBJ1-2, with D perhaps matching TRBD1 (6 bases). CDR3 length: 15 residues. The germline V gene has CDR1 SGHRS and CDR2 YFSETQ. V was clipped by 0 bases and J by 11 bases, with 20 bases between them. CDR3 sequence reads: CASSLETGHHGLYTF. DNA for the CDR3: TGCGCCAGCAGCTTGGAAACAGGGCACCACGGATTGTACACCTTC.

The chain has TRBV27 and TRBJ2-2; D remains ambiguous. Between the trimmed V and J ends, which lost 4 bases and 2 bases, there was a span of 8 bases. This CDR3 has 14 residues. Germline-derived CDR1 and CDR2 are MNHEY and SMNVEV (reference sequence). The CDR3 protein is CASSWQVNTGELFF. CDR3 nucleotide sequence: TGTGCCAGCAGTTGGCAGGTCAACACCGGGGAGCTGTTTTTT.

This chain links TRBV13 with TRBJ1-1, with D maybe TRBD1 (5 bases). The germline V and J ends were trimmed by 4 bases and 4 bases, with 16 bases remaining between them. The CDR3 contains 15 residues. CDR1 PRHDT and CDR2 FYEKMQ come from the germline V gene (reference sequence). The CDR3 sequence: CASSSGGYESTEAFF. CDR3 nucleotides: TGTGCCAGCAGCTCCGGGGGGTACGAGAGCACTGAAGCTTTCTTT.

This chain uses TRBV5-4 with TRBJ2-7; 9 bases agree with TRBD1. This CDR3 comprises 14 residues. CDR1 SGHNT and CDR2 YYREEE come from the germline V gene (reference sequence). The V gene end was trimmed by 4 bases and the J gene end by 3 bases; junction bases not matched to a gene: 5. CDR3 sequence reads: CASSQDRGSYEQYF. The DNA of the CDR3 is TGTGCCAGCAGCCAGGACAGGGGAAGCTACGAGCAGTACTTC.

CDR3 protein: CASTAASGQGDEKLFF. The CDR3 DNA is TGTGCCAGCACTGCCGCCTCGGGACAGGGAGATGAAAAACTGTTTTTT. The V and J genes are TRBV28 and TRBJ1-4; 9 bases are a match to TRBD1. Germline CDR1 is MDHEN and CDR2 is SYDVKM. Germline trimming cut 7 bases from V and 6 bases from J; bases unmatched to any gene: 12. This CDR3 is 16 amino acids long.

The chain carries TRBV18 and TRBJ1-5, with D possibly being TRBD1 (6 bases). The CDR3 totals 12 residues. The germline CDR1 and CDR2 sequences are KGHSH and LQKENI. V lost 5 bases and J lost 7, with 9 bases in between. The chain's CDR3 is CASSSGAQPQHF. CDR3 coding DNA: TGTGCCAGCTCATCAGGGGCCCAGCCCCAGCATTTT. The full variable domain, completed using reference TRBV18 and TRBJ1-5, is NAGVMQNPRHLVRRRGQEARLRCSPMKGHSHVYWYRQLPEEGLKFMVYLQKENIIDESGMPKERFSAEFPKEGPSILRIQQVVRGDSAAYFCASSSGAQPQHFGDGTRLSIL.